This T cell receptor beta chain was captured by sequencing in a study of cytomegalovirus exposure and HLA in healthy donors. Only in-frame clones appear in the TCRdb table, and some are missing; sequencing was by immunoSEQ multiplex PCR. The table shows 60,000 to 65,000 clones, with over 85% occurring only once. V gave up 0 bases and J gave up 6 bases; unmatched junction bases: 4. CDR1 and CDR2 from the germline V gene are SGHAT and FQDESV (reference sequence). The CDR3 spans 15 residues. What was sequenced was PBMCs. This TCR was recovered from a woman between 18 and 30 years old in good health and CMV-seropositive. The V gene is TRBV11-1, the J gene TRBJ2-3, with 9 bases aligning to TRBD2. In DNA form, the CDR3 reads TGTGCCAGCAGCTTAGCGGCGGGAGGGCCGGATACGCAGTATTTT. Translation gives CASSLAAGGPDTQYF.